The 20 T cell receptor beta chains presented below share a single source sample, sequenced in a study of blood T cells in healthy people across ages. Alongside a J-beta primer mix, a sample-barcoded 5' primer served in a second PCR lasting roughly 7 to 11 cycles. In TCRdb, the 5' RACE reads were re-called with MiXCR into one record per CDR3 protein. The sample carries under 850,000 distinct CDR3 sequences, roughly 40% recorded once. The sequenced sample consisted of blood. The receptor set was obtained from a man younger than 30 in good health.

The V call is TRBV13, the J call TRBJ2-1; D is undetermined. This CDR3 has 16 amino acids. The germline CDR1 and CDR2 sequences are PRHDT and FYEKMQ (reference sequence). The V and J ends lost 4 bases and 3 bases respectively, with 16 bases between them. CDR3 sequence reads: CASSSPVASDYNEQFF. CDR3 bases: TGTGCCAGCAGCTCCCCGGTAGCCTCGGACTACAATGAGCAGTTCTTC. Full variable domain (remainder filled in from reference TRBV13 and TRBJ2-1): AAGVIQSPRHLIKEKRETATLKCYPIPRHDTVYWYQQGPGQDPQFLISFYEKMQSDKGSIPDRFSAQQFSDYHSELNMSSLELGDSALYFCASSSPVASDYNEQFFGPGTRLTVL.

There are a few counts of this clonotype. The DNA of the CDR3 is TGCAGTGCTATATTCCAGGGGTTATCAGGTACGCAGTATTTT. Amino acids: CSAIFQGLSGTQYF. The gene calls are TRBV20-1 and TRBJ2-3; D might be TRBD1 (6 bases). This CDR3 comprises 14 residues. V lost 4 bases and J 8 bases, leaving 19 bases between the germline ends. CDR1 and CDR2 (germline): DFQATT, SNEGSKA (reference sequence).

As to this clonotype: With a much larger clone just one base away, this may be a read error. The J gene is TRBJ2-1, the V gene TRBV5-1; tentative D call: TRBD1 (5 bases). This CDR3 comprises 12 residues. Germline V gives CDR1 SGHRS, CDR2 YFSETQ. CDR3 bases: TGCGTCAGCAGGGATTCCTACAATGAGCAGTTCTTC. This codes for CVSRDSYNEQFF.

About this clonotype itself: An end of the junction differs from the germline gene, which may be a read error. The rearrangement joins TRBV5-1 to TRBJ2-7; D gene ambiguous. In germline, CDR1 is SGHRS, CDR2 YFSETQ. CDR3 length equals 13 residues. The CDR3 protein is CASSLERLYGQYF. DNA for the CDR3: TGCGCCAGCAGCTTGGAACGTCTCTACGGGCAGTACTTC.

The chain links TRBV20-1 to TRBJ1-1; D gene ambiguous. The CDR3 is 13 amino acids. Looked up from germline, CDR1 is DFQATT and CDR2 is SNEGSKA (reference sequence). The CDR3 DNA is TGCAATGTCACCTGGGGAGGTTGGACTGAAGCTTTCTTT. Its protein product is CNVTWGGWTEAFF.

The CDR3 loop reads CASSQATSGGPGNEQFF. CDR3 in DNA: TGCGCCAGCAGCCAAGCAACTAGCGGGGGGCCTGGGAATGAGCAGTTCTTC. V is TRBV4-1 and J is TRBJ2-1; 12 bases align to TRBD2. V gave up 1 base and J gave up 7 bases; unmatched junction bases: 8. The germline V gene encodes CDR1 MGHRA and CDR2 YSYEKL. The CDR3 sequence is 17 residues long.

The chain joins TRBV27 to TRBJ2-3, with D uncertain. V was shortened by 2 bases and J by 6 bases, with 15 bases between the two germline ends. Germline V gene lookup returns CDR1 MNHEY and CDR2 SMNVEV (reference sequence). CDR3 length equals 15 residues. The DNA of the CDR3 is TGTGCCAGCAGTTTAGTAAAGGGTCTATCGGATACGCAGTATTTT. Its translation is CASSLVKGLSDTQYF.

Points on this clonotype: A single base separates this from a much larger clone, so it may be a read error. This sequence joins TRBV20-1 and TRBJ1-1; tentatively, D is TRBD1 (6 bases). The CDR3 has 15 residues. Between the trimmed V and J ends, which lost 1 base and 5 bases, there was a span of 17 bases. Germline-derived CDR1 and CDR2 are DFQATT and SNEGSKA (reference sequence). CDR3 sequence (DNA): TGCAGTGCTAGAGGTCCGCAAACAGGGCAGACTGAAGCTTTCTTT. Translation: CSARGPQTGQTEAFF.

This rearrangement joins TRBV20-1 to TRBJ2-3; 15 nucleotides line up with TRBD2. Germline V gene lookup returns CDR1 DFQATT and CDR2 SNEGSKA (reference sequence). Trimming cost V 5 bases and J 2 bases; bases outside gene matches: 11. This CDR3 contains 18 residues. The CDR3 reads CSAPPGLAGGDFTDTQYF. The CDR3 coding sequence is TGCAGTGCTCCCCCTGGACTAGCGGGGGGGGACTTCACAGATACGCAGTATTTT.

This clonotype was seen only a few times. V gene TRBV12-3 or TRBV12-4 combines with J gene TRBJ1-4; D is possibly TRBD1 (5 bases). The CDR3 is made up of 15 amino acids. V lost 4 bases and J lost 5, with 14 bases in between. CDR3 in DNA: TGTGCCAGCAGTTCCGGGGGGTGGGTGAATGAAAAACTGTTTTTT. Its translation: CASSSGGWVNEKLFF.

The chain recombines TRBV7-2 with TRBJ1-5; no clear D gene. The CDR3 has 14 residues. Germline CDR1 is SGHTA and CDR2 is FQGNSA. The germline V and J ends were trimmed by 1 base and 3 bases, with 7 bases remaining between them. For the CDR3, the DNA is TGTGCCAGCAGCTTAGTGGATTACAATCAGCCCCAGCATTTT. Its protein is CASSLVDYNQPQHF.

This chain joins TRBV29-1 and TRBJ2-1, with D tentatively TRBD1 or TRBD2 (5 bases each). V dropped 5 bases and J dropped 0 bases, with 23 bases sitting between them. Germline V lookup: CDR1 SQVTM, CDR2 ANQGSEA. The CDR3 consists of 18 residues. CDR3 in amino acids: CSVLGEQRAISSYNEQFF. DNA for the CDR3: TGCAGCGTTCTAGGGGAGCAGCGCGCTATAAGCTCCTACAATGAGCAGTTCTTC.

This clonotype appeared many times. The chain has TRBV9 and TRBJ1-6; D call uncertain. Trimming removed 4 bases from V and 7 bases from J, with 15 bases in between. The CDR3 runs to 15 residues. Germline values: CDR1 SGDLS, CDR2 YYNGEE. The CDR3 here is CASSLGPADNSPLHF. The CDR3 bases are TGTGCCAGCAGCCTCGGGCCCGCTGACAATTCACCCCTCCACTTT.

A word on this clonotype: Sequence at one end of the junction differs from germline and may be a read error. CDR3 DNA sequence: TGTGCCAACAGTTTAGGAGACACCACTGGGGCCAACGTCCTGACTTTC. This sequence encodes CANSLGDTTGANVLTF. V gene TRBV12-3 or TRBV12-4 combines with J gene TRBJ2-6; D gene uncertain. The CDR3 length is 16 residues.

Worth noting for this clonotype: It may be a read error: a sequence one base away is much more abundant. The genes are TRBV3-1 and TRBJ2-7; a possible D gene is TRBD1 (5 bases). The CDR3 covers 14 residues. Germline V gene sequence: CDR1 LGHDT, CDR2 YNNKEL (reference sequence). V shed 4 bases and J shed 4 bases, with 14 bases lying between them. In DNA form, the CDR3 reads TGTGCCAGCAGCCGGGGCAGGGAAATTTACGAGCAGTACTTC. Residues: CASSRGREIYEQYF.

This chain uses TRBV4-3 with TRBJ2-2; the D is unclear. The germline V and J ends were trimmed by 0 bases and 4 bases, with 6 bases remaining between them. From germline, CDR1 is LGHNA and CDR2 YSLEER. The length of the CDR3 is 14 residues. The CDR3 is CASSQEGVTGELFF. DNA of the CDR3: TGCGCCAGCAGCCAAGAAGGAGTCACCGGGGAGCTGTTTTTT.

This CDR3 reads CASSLLDTSTYGYTF. The CDR3 DNA is TGTGCCAGCAGTTTGTTGGACACCTCTACCTATGGCTACACCTTC. V usage is TRBV6-6 and J usage is TRBJ1-2, with D perhaps TRBD1 (5 bases). CDR3 length: 15 amino acids. V lost 4 bases, J lost 4 bases, and 16 bases lay in between. CDR1 and CDR2 from the germline V gene are MNHNY and SVGAGI (reference sequence).

This clonotype was recorded only once. One end of the junction is discordant with germline, which a read error may explain. The chain carries TRBV27 and TRBJ1-2; D remains unclear. The germline V gene encodes CDR1 MNHEY and CDR2 SMNVEV (reference sequence). This CDR3 spans 13 amino acids. Here the CDR3 DNA reads TGTGCCAGCAAGGGCGACGCCAACTACGGCTACACCTTC. Its protein is CASKGDANYGYTF.

This clonotype was seen a handful of times. V is TRBV5-1 and J is TRBJ1-1, with D possibly matching TRBD1 (6 bases). Per the germline V gene, CDR1 is SGHRS and CDR2 is YFSETQ. Trimming cost V 4 bases and J 0 bases, with 22 bases left between them. The CDR3 extends over 18 amino acids. The CDR3 DNA is TGCGCCAGCAGCAGGAGGGGGGCCCCGCTTTCATTGAACACTGAAGCTTTCTTT. It translates to CASSRRGAPLSLNTEAFF.

V usage is TRBV15 and J usage is TRBJ1-1, with a tentative D call TRBD1 (5 bases). Germline loops: CDR1 LNHNV, CDR2 YYDKDF (reference sequence). V lost 4 bases and J 1 base, leaving 16 bases between the germline ends. The CDR3 extends over 16 amino acids. CDR3 nucleotides: TGTGCCACCAGCACCAGTAGGGGTCCTGGGAACACTGAAGCTTTCTTT. Residues: CATSTSRGPGNTEAFF. Combining the CDR3 with reference TRBV15 and TRBJ1-1 gives the whole variable domain DAMVIQNPRYQVTQFGKPVTLSCSQTLNHNVMYWYQQKSSQAPKLLFHYYDKDFNNEADTPDNFQSRRPNTSFCFLDIRSPGLGDTAMYLCATSTSRGPGNTEAFFGQGTRLTVV.